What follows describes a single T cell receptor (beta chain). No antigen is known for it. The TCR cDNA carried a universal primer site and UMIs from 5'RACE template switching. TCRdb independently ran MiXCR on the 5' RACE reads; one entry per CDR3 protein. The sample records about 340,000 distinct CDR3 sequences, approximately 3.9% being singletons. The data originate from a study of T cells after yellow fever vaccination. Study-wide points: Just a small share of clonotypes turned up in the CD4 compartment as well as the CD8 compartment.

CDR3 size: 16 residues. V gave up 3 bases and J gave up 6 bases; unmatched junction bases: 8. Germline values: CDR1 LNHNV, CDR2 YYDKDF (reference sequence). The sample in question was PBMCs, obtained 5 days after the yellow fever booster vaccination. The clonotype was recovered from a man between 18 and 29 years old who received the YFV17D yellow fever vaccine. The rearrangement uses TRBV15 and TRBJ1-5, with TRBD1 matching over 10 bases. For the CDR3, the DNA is TGTGCCACCAGCAGTCTACTCGACAGGGGGCTTCAGCCCCAGCATTTT. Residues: CATSSLLDRGLQPQHF.